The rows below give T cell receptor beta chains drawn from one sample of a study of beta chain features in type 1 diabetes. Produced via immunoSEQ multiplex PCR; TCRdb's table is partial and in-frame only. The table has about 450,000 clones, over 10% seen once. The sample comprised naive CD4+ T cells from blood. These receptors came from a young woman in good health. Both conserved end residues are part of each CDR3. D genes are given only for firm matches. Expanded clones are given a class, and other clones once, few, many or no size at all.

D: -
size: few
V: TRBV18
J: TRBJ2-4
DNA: TGTGCCAGCTCACCGCTGCCAGCCAAAAACATTCAGTACTTC
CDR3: CASSPLPAKNIQYF

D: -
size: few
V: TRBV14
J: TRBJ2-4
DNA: TGTGCCAGCAGCCAAGATCCTTCAAGGAACATTCAGTACTTC
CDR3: CASSQDPSRNIQYF

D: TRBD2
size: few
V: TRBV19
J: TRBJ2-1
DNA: TGTGCCAGTAGTATCCAGCGGGGCTACAATGAGCAGTTCTTC
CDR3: CASSIQRGYNEQFF

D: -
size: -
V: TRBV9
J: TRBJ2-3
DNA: TGTGCCAGCAGCGCCAGCGATCCGAATTCTGGTACGCAGTATTTT
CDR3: CASSASDPNSGTQYF

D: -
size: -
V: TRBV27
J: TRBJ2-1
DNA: TGTGCCAGCAGCCAACAGTTCTTC
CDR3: CASSQQFF

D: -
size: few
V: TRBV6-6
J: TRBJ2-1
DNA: TGTGCCAGCAGTTACTCGATCCAGAGCTCTCAGTTCTTC
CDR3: CASSYSIQSSQFF

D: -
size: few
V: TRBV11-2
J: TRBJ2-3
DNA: TGTGCCAGCAGCTTAGAACTTATCGCAGATACGCAGTATTTT
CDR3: CASSLELIADTQYF

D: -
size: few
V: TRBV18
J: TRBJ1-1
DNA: TGTGCCAGCTCACCGTCTCAGAACACTGAAGCTTTCTTT
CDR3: CASSPSQNTEAFF

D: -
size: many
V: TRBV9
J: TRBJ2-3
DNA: TGTGCCAGCAGCGTAGCGACCTCCACAGATACGCAGTATTTT
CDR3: CASSVATSTDTQYF

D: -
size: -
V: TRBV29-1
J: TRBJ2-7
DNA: TGCAGCGTTAGGCTCCACGAGCAGTACTTC
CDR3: CSVRLHEQYF

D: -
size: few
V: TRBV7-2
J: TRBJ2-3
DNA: TGTGCCAGCACCACACACAGGGGGAGACTAGCGGTGAATACGCAGTATTTT
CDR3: CASTTHRGRLAVNTQYF

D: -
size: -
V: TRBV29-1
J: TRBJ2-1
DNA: TGCAGCGGCCAGGGACCGGAGTTGGGTGAGCAGTTCTTC
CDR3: CSGQGPELGEQFF

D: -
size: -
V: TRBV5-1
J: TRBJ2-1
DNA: TGCGCCAGCAGCTTGAGGTCAGCCAAGCTTGAGCAGTTCTTC
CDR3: CASSLRSAKLEQFF

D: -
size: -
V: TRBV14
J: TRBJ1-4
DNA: TGTGCCAGCAGCCAAGGAGTGGGGCGTGAAAAACTGTTTTTT
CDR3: CASSQGVGREKLFF

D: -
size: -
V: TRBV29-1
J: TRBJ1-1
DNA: TGCAGCGCCCGCATTACTAACACTGAAGCTTTCTTT
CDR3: CSARITNTEAFF

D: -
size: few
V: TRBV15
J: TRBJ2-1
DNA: TGTGCCACCAGCAGAGATTACGATCCCCCAAAGGAGCAGTTCTTC
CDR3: CATSRDYDPPKEQFF